This entry describes one TCR beta chain. The data originate from a study of PD-1 blockade in classical Hodgkin lymphoma. Method: immunoSEQ multiplex PCR; TCRdb's copy keeps in-frame clones and lacks some. The profile covers fewer than 100,000 clones, with approximately 94% appearing a single time and just under 2% taken by the ten largest. The length of the CDR3 is 14 residues. Germline V gene lookup returns CDR1 SEHNR and CDR2 FQNEAQ (reference sequence). Trimming left V 5 bases short and J 3 bases short, with 14 bases between. Time point reported: cycle 4 day 1 (C4D1), after 5 to 7 weeks of nivolumab. Every single patient, without exception, relapsed after autologous stem cell transplantation, and brentuximab vedotin exposure varied.

The TCR comes from a human donor with classical Hodgkin lymphoma. V gene TRBV7-9 combines with J gene TRBJ2-7; D uncertain. The sequences come from peripheral blood mononuclear cells (PBMCs), collected before the fourth cycle of nivolumab. DNA of the CDR3: TGTGCCAGCAGCCCTCAACCTGACATCTACGAGCAGTACTTC. This translates into CASSPQPDIYEQYF.